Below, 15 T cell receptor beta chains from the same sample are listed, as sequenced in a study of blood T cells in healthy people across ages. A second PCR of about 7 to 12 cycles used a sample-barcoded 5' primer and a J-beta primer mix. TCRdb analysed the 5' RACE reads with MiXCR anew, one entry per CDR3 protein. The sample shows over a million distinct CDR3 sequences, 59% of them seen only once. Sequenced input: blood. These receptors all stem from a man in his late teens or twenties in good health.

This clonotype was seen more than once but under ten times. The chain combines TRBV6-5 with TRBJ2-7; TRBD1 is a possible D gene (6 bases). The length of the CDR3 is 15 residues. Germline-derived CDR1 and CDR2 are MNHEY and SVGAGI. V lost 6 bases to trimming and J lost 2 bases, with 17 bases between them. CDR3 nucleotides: TGTGCCAGCAGGAGAGGACAGTCCCCAACCTACGAGCAGTACTTC. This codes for CASRRGQSPTYEQYF.

The CDR3 sequence is CSVGAGEPNEKLFF. Written as DNA, the CDR3 is TGCAGCGTGGGAGCGGGAGAACCGAATGAAAAACTGTTTTTT. V is TRBV29-1 and J is TRBJ1-4; D not resolved. V was pared by 6 bases and J by 5 bases, with 16 bases between. The CDR3 has 14 residues. Germline lookup yields CDR1 SQVTM and CDR2 ANQGSEA.

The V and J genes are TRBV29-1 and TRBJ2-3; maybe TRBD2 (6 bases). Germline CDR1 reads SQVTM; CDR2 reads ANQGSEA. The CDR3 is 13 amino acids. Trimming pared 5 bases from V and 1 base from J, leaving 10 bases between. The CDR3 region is CSVNPGGTDTQYF. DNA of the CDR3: TGCAGCGTTAATCCGGGGGGCACAGATACGCAGTATTTT.

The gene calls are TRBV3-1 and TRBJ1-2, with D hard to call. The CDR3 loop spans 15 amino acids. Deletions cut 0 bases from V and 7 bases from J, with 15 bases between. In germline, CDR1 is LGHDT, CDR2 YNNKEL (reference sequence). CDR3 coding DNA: TGTGCCAGCAGCCAAGAGGCAGTATTTCTCATTGGCTACACCTTC. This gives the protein CASSQEAVFLIGYTF.

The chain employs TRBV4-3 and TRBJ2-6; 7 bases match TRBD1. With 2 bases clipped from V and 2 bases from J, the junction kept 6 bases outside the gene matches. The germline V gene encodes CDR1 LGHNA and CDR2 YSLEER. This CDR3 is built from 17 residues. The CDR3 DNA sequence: TGCGCCAGCAGCCAATATTCACAGGGGACTGGGGCCAACGTCCTGACTTTC. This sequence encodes CASSQYSQGTGANVLTF.

The CDR3 reads CSERLAGASDTQYF. CDR3 DNA sequence: TGCAGTGAAAGACTAGCGGGGGCGTCGGATACGCAGTATTTT. The chain uses TRBV20-1 and TRBJ2-3; 12 nucleotides align to TRBD2. Germline-derived CDR1 and CDR2 are DFQATT and SNEGSKA (reference sequence). The CDR3 consists of 14 residues. J gave up 6 bases and V 7 bases, and 8 bases lay outside the gene matches.

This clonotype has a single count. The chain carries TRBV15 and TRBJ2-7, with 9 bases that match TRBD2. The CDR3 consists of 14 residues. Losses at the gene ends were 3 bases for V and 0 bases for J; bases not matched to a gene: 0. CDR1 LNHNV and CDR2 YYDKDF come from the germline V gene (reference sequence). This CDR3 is CATSSSGSSYEQYF. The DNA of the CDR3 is TGTGCCACCAGCAGTAGCGGGAGCTCCTACGAGCAGTACTTC.

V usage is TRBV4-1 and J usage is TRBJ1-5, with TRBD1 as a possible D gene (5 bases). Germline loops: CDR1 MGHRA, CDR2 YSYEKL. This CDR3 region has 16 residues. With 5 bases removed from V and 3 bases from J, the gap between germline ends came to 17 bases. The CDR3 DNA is TGCGCCAGCAGCTCCGCGACAGACTATATCAATCAGCCCCAGCATTTT. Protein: CASSSATDYINQPQHF.

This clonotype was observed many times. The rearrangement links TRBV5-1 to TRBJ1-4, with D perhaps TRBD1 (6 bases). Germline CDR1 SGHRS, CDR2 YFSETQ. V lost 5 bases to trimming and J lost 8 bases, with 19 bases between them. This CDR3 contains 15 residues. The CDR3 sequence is CASRALGQTHEKLFF. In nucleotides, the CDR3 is TGCGCCAGCAGAGCCCTAGGACAGACCCACGAAAAACTGTTTTTT. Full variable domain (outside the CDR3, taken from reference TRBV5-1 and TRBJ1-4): KAGVTQTPRYLIKTRGQQVTLSCSPISGHRSVSWYQQTPGQGLQFLFEYFSETQRNKGNFPGRFSGRQFSNSRSEMNVSTLELGDSALYLCASRALGQTHEKLFFGSGTQLSVL.

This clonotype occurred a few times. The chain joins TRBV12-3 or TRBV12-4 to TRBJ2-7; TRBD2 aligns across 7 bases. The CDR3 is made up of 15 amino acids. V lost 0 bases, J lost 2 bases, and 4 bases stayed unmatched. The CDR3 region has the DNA TGTGCCAGCAGTTTAGCGGCGGGAGCGGCCTACGAGCAGTACTTC. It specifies CASSLAAGAAYEQYF.

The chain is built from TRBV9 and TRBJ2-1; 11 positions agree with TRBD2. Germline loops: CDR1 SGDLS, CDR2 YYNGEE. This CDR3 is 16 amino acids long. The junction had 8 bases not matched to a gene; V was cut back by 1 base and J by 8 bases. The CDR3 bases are TGTGCCAGCAGCGTAAGGAGTCTAGCGGGAGGTTATGAGCAGTTCTTC. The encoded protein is CASSVRSLAGGYEQFF.

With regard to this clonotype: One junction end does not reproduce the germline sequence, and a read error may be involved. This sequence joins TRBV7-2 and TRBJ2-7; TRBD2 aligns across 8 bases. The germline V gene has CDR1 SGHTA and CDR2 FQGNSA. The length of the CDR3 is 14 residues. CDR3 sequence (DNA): TGTGCCAGCAGCTTTATCGGGGGGGCCTACGAGCAGTACTTT. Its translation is CASSFIGGAYEQYF. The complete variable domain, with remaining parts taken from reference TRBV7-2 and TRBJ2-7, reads GAGVSQSPSNKVTEKGKDVELRCDPISGHTALYWYRQSLGQGLEFLIYFQGNSAPDKSGLPSDRFSAERTGGSVSTLTIQRTQQEDSAVYLCASSFIGGAYEQYFGPGTRLTVT.

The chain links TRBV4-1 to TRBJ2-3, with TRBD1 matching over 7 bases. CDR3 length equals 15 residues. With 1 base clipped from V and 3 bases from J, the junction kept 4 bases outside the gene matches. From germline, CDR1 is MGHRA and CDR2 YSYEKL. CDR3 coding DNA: TGCGCCAGCAGCCAAGCAGAGACAGGGACAGATACGCAGTATTTT. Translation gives CASSQAETGTDTQYF.

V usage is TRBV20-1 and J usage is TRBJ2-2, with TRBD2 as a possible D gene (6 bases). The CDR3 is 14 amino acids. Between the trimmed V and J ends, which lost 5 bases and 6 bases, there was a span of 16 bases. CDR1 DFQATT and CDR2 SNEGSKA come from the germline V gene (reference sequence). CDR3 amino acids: CSAREMRGSGELFF. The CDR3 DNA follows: TGCAGTGCTCGCGAGATGCGGGGCTCCGGGGAGCTGTTTTTT.

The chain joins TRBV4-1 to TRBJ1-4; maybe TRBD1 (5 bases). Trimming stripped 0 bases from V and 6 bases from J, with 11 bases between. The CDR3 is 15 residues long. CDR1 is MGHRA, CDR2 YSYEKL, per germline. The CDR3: CASSQDPGLDEKLFF. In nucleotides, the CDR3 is TGCGCCAGCAGCCAAGATCCGGGGCTGGATGAAAAACTGTTTTTT.